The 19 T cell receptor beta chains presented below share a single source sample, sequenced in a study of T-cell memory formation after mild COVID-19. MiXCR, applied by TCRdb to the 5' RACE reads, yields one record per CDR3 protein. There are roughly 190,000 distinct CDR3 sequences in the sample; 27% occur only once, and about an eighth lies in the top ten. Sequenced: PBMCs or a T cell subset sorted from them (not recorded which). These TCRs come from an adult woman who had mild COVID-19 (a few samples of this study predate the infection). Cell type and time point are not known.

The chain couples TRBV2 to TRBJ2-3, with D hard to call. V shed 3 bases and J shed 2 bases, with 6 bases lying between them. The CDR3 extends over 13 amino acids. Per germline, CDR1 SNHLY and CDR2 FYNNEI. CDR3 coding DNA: TGTGCCAGCAGTGATACCTACACAGATACGCAGTATTTT. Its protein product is CASSDTYTDTQYF. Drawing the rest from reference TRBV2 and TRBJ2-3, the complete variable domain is EPEVTQTPSHQVTQMGQEVILRCVPISNHLYFYWYRQILGQKVEFLVSFYNNEISEKSEIFDDQFSVERPDGSNFTLKIRSTKLEDSAMYFCASSDTYTDTQYFGPGTRLTVL.

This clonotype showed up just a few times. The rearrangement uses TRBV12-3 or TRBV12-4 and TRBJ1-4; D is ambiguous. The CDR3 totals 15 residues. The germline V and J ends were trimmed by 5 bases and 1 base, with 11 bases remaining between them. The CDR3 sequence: CASSPGGLTNEKLFF. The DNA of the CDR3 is TGTGCCAGCAGTCCTGGAGGGTTAACTAATGAAAAACTGTTTTTT.

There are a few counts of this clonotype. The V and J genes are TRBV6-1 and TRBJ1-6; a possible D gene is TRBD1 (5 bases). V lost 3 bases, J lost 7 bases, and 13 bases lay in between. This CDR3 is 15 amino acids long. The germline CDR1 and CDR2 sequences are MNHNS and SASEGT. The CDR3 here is CASSDGTLYNSPLHF. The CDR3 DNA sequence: TGTGCCAGCAGTGACGGGACTTTGTACAATTCACCCCTCCACTTT.

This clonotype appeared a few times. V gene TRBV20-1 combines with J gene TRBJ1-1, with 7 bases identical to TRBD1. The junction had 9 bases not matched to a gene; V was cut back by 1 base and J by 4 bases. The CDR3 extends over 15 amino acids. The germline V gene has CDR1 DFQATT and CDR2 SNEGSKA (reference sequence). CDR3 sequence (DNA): TGCAGTGCTAGAGTGGCAGGGGGGGCTGGCACTGAAGCTTTCTTT. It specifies CSARVAGGAGTEAFF.

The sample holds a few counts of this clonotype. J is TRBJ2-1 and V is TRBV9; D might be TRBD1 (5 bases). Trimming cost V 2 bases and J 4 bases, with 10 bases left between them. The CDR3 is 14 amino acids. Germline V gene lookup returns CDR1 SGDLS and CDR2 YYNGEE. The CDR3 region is CASSVGHPYNEQFF. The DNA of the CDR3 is TGTGCCAGCAGCGTCGGACACCCGTACAATGAGCAGTTCTTC.

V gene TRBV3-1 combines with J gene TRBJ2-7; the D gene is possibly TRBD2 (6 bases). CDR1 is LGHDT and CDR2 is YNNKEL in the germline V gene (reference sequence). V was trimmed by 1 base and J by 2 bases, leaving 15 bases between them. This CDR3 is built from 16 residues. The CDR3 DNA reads TGTGCCAGCAGCCAAGTAGGAGGGGCAGGTCCCTACGAGCAGTACTTC. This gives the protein CASSQVGGAGPYEQYF.

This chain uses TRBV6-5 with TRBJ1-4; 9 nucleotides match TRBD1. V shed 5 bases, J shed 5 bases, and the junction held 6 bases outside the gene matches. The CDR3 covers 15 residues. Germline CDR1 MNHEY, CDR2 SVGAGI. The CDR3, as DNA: TGTGCCAGCAGTCAAAGACAGGGGGGAAATGAAAAACTGTTTTTT. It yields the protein CASSQRQGGNEKLFF.

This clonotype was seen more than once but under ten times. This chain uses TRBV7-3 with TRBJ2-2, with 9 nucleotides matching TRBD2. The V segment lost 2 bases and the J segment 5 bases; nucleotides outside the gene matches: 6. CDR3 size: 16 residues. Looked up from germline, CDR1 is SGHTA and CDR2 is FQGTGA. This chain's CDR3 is CASSLFGLASTGELFF. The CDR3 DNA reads TGTGCCAGCAGCTTATTCGGACTAGCGAGTACCGGGGAGCTGTTTTTT.

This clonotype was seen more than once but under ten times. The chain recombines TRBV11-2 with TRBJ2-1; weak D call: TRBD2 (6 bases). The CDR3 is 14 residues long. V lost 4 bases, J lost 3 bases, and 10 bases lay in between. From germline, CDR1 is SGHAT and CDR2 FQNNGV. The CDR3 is CASSSPTSYNEQFF. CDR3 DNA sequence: TGTGCCAGCAGCTCCCCGACTAGCTACAATGAGCAGTTCTTC.

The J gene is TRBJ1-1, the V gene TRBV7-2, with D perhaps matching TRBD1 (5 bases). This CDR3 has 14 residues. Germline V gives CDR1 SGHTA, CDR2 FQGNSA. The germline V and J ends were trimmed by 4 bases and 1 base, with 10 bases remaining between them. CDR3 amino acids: CASSYRPGNTEAFF. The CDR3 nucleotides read TGTGCCAGCAGCTACAGGCCAGGGAACACTGAAGCTTTCTTT.

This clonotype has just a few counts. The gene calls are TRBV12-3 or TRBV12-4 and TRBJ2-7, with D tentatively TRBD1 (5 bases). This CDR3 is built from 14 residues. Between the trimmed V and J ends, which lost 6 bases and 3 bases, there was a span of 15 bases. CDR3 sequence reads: CASSSDRTIYEQYF. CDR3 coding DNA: TGTGCCAGCAGCTCTGACAGAACTATCTACGAGCAGTACTTC.

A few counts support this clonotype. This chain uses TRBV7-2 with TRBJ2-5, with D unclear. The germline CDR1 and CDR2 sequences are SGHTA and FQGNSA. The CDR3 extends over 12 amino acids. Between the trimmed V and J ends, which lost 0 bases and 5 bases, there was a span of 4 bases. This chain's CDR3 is CASSLARETQYF. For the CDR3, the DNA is TGTGCCAGCAGCTTAGCTAGGGAGACCCAGTACTTC.

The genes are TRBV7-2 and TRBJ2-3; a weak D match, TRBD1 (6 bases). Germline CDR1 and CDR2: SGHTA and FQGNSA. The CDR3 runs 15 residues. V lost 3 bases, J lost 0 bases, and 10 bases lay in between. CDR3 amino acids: CASSFGDTSTDTQYF. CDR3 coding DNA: TGTGCCAGCAGCTTCGGGGACACTAGCACAGATACGCAGTATTTT.

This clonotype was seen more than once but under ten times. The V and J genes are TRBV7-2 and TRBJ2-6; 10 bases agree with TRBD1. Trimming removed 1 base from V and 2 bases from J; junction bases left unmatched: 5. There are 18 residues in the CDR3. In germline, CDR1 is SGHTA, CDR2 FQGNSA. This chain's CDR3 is CASSLDYGTGAGANVLTF. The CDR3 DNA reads TGTGCCAGCAGCTTAGATTACGGGACAGGGGCTGGGGCCAACGTCCTGACTTTC.

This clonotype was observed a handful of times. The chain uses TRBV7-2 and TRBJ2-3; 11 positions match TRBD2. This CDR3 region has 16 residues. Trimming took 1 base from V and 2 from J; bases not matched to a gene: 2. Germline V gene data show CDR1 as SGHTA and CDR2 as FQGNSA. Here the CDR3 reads CASSLGLAGFTDTQYF. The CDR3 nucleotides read TGTGCCAGCAGCTTAGGACTAGCGGGGTTCACAGATACGCAGTATTTT.

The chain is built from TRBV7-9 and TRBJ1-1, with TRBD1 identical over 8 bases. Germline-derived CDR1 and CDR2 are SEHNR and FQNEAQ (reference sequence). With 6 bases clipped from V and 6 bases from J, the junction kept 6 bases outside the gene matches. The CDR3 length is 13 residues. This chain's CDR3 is CASRPGGTAEAFF. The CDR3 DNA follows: TGTGCCAGCAGACCAGGGGGCACGGCTGAAGCTTTCTTT.

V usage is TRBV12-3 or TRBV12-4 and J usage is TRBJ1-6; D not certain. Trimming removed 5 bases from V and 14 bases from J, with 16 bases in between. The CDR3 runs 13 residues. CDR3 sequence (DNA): TGTGCCAGCAGTATGACACGTCGTATGGCCCTCCACTTT. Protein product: CASSMTRRMALHF.

CDR3 DNA: TGCAGTGCTGGGACTAGCGGAGGGAGAAATGAGCAGTTCTTC. Its translation: CSAGTSGGRNEQFF. This chain uses TRBV20-1 with TRBJ2-1; TRBD2 aligns across 11 bases. V shed 5 bases and J 7 bases; nucleotides not matched to a gene: 7. The CDR3 runs 14 residues. Germline V CDR1 and CDR2: DFQATT, SNEGSKA (reference sequence).

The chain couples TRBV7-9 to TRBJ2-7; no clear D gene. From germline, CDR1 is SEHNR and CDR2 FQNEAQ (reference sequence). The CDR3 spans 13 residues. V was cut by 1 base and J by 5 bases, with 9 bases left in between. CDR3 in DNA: TGTGCCAGCAGCTTAGTGATGTGGGACGAGCAGTACTTC. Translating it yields CASSLVMWDEQYF. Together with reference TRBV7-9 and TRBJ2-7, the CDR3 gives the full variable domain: DTGVSQNPRHKITKRGQNVTFRCDPISEHNRLYWYRQTLGQGPEFLTYFQNEAQLEKSRLLSDRFSAERPKGSFSTLEIQRTEQGDSAMYLCASSLVMWDEQYFGPGTRLTVT.